This T cell receptor (beta chain) was sequenced for a study of blood T cell repertoires in COVID-19. Study overall: Sites in the United States, Italy and Spain provided acute and convalescent COVID-19 samples. PBMCs, B-cell-depleted T cells, or T cells were the source of the cDNA or gDNA that made up the material.

The count of this clone is one. Germline V gene lookup returns CDR1 LGHDT and CDR2 YNNKEL (reference sequence). The junction had 5 bases not matched to a gene; V was cut back by 1 base and J by 2 bases. This CDR3 comprises 15 residues. In the authors' methods: Scientists estimated how many nucleated cells there were by amplifying reference gene primers. Sequencing used immunoSEQ multiplex PCR; TCRdb keeps in-frame clones, though not all of them. V and J calls and clone size come straight from that table; D and trimming were deduced from the DNA. The data show nearly 110,000 clones, more than 70% seen once.

Sequences were obtained from peripheral blood. The rearrangement joins TRBV3-1 (or the pseudogene TRBV3-2) to TRBJ2-7, with 7 nucleotides matching TRBD2. This TCR came from a man aged 35-49 years with active or convalescent COVID-19. CDR3 amino acids: CASSQAASGTYEQYF. CDR3 nucleotide sequence: TGTGCCAGCAGCCAAGCGGCTAGCGGCACCTACGAGCAGTACTTC.